This TCR beta chain stems from a study of metastatic and nonmetastatic thyroid tumors. Study findings and constraints: When malignant thyroid tumors were compared with benign nodules, TCR beta diversity was reportedly significantly higher in the malignant tumors. This held in both blood and tumor samples.

Authors' analysis steps: For papillary thyroid cancer, a distant-metastasis classifier was constructed from CDR3 differences observed across clinicopathological groups. TCRdb re-called clones from the PCR reads using MiXCR. The V and J calls and clone size are TCRdb's, not the authors'. The data hold over 35,000 clones, with roughly a sixth observed a single time. This clone has ten or more counts. What it recognizes is unknown. Each patient came to thyroid surgery without any prior treatment (of any kind). The CDR3 totals 15 residues. V lost 5 bases to trimming and J lost 5 bases, with 16 bases between them. Germline-derived CDR1 and CDR2 are MNHEY and SMNVEV (reference sequence).

What was sequenced was tumor tissue. This TCR was sampled from a female donor with papillary thyroid cancer or a benign thyroid nodule (not recorded which). Some clones in this sample may be carry-over from other donors' samples. J is TRBJ2-1 and V is TRBV27; D could derive from TRBD1 or TRBD2 (5 bases each). Here the CDR3 DNA reads TGTGCCAGCAGTCCGGGACGGGGTACCCACAATGAGCAGTTCTTC. This sequence encodes CASSPGRGTHNEQFF.